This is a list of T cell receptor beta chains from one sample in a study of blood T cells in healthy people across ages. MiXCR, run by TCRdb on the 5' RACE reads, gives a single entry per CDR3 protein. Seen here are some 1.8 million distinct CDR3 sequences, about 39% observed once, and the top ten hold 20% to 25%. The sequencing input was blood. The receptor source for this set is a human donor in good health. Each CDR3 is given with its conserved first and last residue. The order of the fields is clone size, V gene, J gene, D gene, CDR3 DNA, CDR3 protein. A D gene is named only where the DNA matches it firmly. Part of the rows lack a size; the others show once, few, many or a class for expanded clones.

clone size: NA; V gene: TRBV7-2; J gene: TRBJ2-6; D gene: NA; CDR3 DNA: TGTGCCAGCAGCTTAGGGGTTTATGGGGCCAACGTCCTGACTTTC; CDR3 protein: CASSLGVYGANVLTF
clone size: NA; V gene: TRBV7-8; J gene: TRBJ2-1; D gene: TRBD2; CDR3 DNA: TGTGCCAGCAGCTTAGAGGGGACTAGCGACTACAATGAGCAGTTCTTC; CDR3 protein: CASSLEGTSDYNEQFF
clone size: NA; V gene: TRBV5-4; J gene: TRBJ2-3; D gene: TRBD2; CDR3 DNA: TGTGCCAGCAGCTTGACTAGCGTGACAGATACGCAGTATTTT; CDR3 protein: CASSLTSVTDTQYF
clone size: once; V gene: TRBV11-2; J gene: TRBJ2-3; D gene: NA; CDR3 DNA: TGTGCCAGCCGCCGACTTGGTAGCACAGATACGCAGTATTTT; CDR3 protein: CASRRLGSTDTQYF
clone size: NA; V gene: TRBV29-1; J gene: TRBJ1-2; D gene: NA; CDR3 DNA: TGCAGCGTCCGAGTTGCTGAGGTTCATGGCTACACCTTC; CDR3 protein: CSVRVAEVHGYTF
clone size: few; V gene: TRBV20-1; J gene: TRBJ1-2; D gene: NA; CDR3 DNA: TGCAGTGCAGCCTATTCGTCTGGATACACCTTC; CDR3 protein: CSAAYSSGYTF
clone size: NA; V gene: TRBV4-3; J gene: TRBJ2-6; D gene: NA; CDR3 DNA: TGCGCCAGCAGCCGCCAGGTGGGGGTAACTCACTCTGGGGCCAACGTCCTGACTTTC; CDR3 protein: CASSRQVGVTHSGANVLTF
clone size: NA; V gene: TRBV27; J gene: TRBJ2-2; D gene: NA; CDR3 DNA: TGTGCCAGCAGATTCACCGGGACAAGGGGTCCTGGCGGGGAGCTGTTTTTT; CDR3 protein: CASRFTGTRGPGGELFF
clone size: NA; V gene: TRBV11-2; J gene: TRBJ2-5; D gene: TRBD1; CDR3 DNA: TGTGCCAGCAGCTCCCTGGGGACAGTAGAGACCCAGTACTTC; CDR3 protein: CASSSLGTVETQYF
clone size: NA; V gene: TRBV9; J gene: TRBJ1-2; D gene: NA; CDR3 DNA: TGTGCCAGCAGCGTAGTTGGAGGGGCAGCCAAATACACCTTC; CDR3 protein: CASSVVGGAAKYTF
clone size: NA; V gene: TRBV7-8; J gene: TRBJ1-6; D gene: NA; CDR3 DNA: TGTGCCAGCAGCTCATACCGGGACGGAAATTCACCCCTCCACTTT; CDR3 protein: CASSSYRDGNSPLHF
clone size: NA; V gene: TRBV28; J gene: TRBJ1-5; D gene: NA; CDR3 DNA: TGTGCCAGCAGCCCCTTTAGTTGGCAGCCCCAGCATTTT; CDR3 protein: CASSPFSWQPQHF
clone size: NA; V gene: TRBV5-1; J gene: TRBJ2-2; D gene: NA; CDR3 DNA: TGCGCCAGCAGCTTGCTCGGGGGCAGAGGCACCGGGGAGCTGTTTTTT; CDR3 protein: CASSLLGGRGTGELFF
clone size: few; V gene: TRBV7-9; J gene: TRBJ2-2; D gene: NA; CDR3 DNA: TGTGCCAGCAGCTTAACCTCCGGGAGCTCGAACACCGGGGAGCTGTTTTTT; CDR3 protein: CASSLTSGSSNTGELFF
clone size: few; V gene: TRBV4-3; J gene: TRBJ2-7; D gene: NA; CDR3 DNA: TGCGCCAGCAGCCAAGGTGATGATACTACCTACGAGCAGTACTTC; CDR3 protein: CASSQGDDTTYEQYF
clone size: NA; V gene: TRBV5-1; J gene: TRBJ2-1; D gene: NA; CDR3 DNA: TGCGCCAGCAGATTAGGGGGTGTTTCCTACAATGAGCAGTTCTTC; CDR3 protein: CASRLGGVSYNEQFF
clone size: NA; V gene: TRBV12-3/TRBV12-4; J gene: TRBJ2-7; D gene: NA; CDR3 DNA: TGTGCCAGCAGTTATGTGCGGCCGACCAGCTCCTACGAGCAGTACTTC; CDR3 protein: CASSYVRPTSSYEQYF
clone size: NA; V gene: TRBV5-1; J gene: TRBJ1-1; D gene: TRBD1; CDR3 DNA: TGCGCCAGCAGTTTGTCCGGACAGGGGCGCACTGAAGCTTTCTTT; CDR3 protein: CASSLSGQGRTEAFF
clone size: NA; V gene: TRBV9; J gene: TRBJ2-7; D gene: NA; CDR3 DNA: TGTGCCAGCAGCGTAGCTCTTATGAGCTCCTACAATGAGCAGTACTTC; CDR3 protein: CASSVALMSSYNEQYF
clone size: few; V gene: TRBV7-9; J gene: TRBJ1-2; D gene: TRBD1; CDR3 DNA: TGTGCCAGCAGCTCAACCGGGACAGGAAGATATGGCTACACCTTC; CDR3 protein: CASSSTGTGRYGYTF
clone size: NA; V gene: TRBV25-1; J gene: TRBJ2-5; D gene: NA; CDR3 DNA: TGTGCCAGCAGTGAAATACACGCAGGGGACCTAAGGGCCCACCAAGAGACCCAGTACTTC; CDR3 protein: CASSEIHAGDLRAHQETQYF
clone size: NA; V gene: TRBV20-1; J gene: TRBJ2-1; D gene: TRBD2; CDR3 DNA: TGCAGTGCTGATGGACTAGCGGGGTGGGGTGAGCAGTTCTTC; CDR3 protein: CSADGLAGWGEQFF
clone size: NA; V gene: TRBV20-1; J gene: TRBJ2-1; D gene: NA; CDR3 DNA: TGCAGTGCTACCGAGGGGGACCCCACCTACAATGAGCAGTTCTTC; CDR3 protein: CSATEGDPTYNEQFF
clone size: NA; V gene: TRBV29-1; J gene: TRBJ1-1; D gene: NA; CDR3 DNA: TGCAGCGTTTATTCCGGCAGTGAAGCTTTCTTT; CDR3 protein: CSVYSGSEAFF
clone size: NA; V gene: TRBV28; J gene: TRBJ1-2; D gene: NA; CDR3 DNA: TGTGCCAGCAGATCGTACCCGAACTATGGCTACACCTTC; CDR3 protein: CASRSYPNYGYTF
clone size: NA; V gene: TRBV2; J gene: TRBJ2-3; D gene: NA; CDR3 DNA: TGTGCCAGCAAAATAGCCAGAGATACGCAGTATTTT; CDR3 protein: CASKIARDTQYF
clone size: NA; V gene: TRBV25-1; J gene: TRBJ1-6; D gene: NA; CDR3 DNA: TGTGCCAGCCAACACCGGGGACGGAGTAATTCACCCCTCCACTTT; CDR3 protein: CASQHRGRSNSPLHF
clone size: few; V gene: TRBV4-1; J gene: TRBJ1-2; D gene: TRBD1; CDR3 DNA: TGCGCCAGCAGCACCCGGGACAGGGGTCCCTATGGCTACACCTTC; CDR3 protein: CASSTRDRGPYGYTF
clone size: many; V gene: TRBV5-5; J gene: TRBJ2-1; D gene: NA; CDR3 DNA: TGTGCCAGCAGCTTGGCCCGGAGTAATGAGCAGTTCTTC; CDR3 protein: CASSLARSNEQFF
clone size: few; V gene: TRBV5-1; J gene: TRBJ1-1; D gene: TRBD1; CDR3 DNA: TGCGCCAGCAGCTTGACAGGGGGACGGGGTGAAGCTTTCTTT; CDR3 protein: CASSLTGGRGEAFF
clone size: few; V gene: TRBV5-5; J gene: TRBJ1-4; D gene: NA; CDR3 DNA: TGTGCCAGCAGCTACCCGGGACGGTCTAATGAAAAACTGTTTTTT; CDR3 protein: CASSYPGRSNEKLFF
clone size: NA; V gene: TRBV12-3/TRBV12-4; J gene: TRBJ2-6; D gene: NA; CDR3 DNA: TGTGCCAGCACTGGGTCCCGGAGTGGGGCCAACGTCCTGACTTTC; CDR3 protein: CASTGSRSGANVLTF
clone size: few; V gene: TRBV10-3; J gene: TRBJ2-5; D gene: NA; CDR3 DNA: TGTGCCATCAGTGTTGGAGGGGAAGAGACCCAGTACTTC; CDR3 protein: CAISVGGEETQYF
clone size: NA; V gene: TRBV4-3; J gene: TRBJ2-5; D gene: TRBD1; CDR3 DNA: TGCGCCAGCAGCCAAGATACGGACAGGGGGCTGGGGACCCAGTACTTC; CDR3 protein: CASSQDTDRGLGTQYF
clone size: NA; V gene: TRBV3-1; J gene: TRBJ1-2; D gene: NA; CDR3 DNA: TGTGCCAGCAGCGTGAGGGGCTATGGCTACACCTTC; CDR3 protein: CASSVRGYGYTF
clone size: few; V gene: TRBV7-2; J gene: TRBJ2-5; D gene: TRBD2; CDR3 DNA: TGTGCCAGCAGCTTAAGGGGTAGCGGGGGGGCCATACCTGCGCAAGAGACCCAGTACTTC; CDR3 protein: CASSLRGSGGAIPAQETQYF
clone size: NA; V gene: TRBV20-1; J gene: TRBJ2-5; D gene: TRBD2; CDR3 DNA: TGCAGTTCCACTCGAAGCGGGGGGACCCAAGAGACCCGGTACTTC; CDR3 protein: CSSTRSGGTQETRYF
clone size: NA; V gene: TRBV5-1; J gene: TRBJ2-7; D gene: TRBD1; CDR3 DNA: TGCGCCAGCAGCACTCTGACAGGGGGCGGAGGCGAGCAGTACTTC; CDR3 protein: CASSTLTGGGGEQYF
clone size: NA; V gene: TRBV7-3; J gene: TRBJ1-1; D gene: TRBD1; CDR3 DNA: TGTGCCAGCAGCTTATATGGACAGGGGGCCGGCACTGAAGCTTTCTTT; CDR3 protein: CASSLYGQGAGTEAFF
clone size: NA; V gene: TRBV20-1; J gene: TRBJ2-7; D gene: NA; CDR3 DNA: TGCAGTGCTAGGCCCCCCGGACCCTACGAGCAGTACTTC; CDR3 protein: CSARPPGPYEQYF
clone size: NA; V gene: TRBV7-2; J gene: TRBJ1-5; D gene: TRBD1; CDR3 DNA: TGTGCCAGCAGCTACGGCGGGACAGGGTATCAGCCCCAGCATTTT; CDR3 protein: CASSYGGTGYQPQHF
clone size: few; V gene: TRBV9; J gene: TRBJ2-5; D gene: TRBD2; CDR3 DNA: TGTGCCAGCAGCGTGACTAGCGGGGAAGAGACCCAGTACTTC; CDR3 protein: CASSVTSGEETQYF
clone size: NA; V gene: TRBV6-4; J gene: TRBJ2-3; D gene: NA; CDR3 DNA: TGTGCCAGCAGTGAATCGGCTAGTTGGACAGATACGCAGTATTTT; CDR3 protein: CASSESASWTDTQYF
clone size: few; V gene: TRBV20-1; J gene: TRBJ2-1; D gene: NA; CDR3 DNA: TGCAGTTTTCGGCCGGGGCCGGGGAATGAGCAGTTCTTC; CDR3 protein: CSFRPGPGNEQFF
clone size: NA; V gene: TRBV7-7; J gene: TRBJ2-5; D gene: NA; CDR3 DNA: TGTGCCAGCAGCTTAGGTGTAAGGAGTGGGGGGACCCAGTACTTC; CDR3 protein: CASSLGVRSGGTQYF
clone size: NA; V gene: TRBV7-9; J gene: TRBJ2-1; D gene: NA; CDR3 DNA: TGTGCCAGCAGCTTAAGGGGGGGGTTCTACAATGAGCAGTTCTTC; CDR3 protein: CASSLRGGFYNEQFF
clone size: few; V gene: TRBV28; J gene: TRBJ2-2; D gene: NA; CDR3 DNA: TGTGCCAGCATGCGGAGGTGGGTCGCCGGGGAGCTGTTTTTT; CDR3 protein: CASMRRWVAGELFF
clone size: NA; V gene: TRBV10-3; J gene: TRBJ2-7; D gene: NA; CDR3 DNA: TGTGCCATCACTAAGGACAGAGCCTACGAGCAGTACTTC; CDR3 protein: CAITKDRAYEQYF
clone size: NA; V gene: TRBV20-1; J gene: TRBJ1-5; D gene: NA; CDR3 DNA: TGCAGTGCTAGTGATCAGGGGAGTGGGGGCAATCAGCCCCAGCATTTT; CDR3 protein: CSASDQGSGGNQPQHF
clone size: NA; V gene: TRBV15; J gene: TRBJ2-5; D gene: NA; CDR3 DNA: TGTGCCACCAGCAGAGTAGAGGGGACGCAAGAGACCCAGTACTTC; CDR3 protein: CATSRVEGTQETQYF
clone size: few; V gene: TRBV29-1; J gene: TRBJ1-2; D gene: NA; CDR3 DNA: TGCAGCGTTGGGCCAGAGGCGGTCTATGGCTACACCTTC; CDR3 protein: CSVGPEAVYGYTF
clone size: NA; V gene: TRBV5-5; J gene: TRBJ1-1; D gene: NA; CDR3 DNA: TGTGCCAGCAGACCGGGACGGTCTTTCGAGTACACAAGGGGAGCTTTCTTT; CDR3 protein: CASRPGRSFEYTRGAFF
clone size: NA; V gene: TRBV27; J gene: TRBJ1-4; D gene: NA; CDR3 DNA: TGTGCCAGCAGATTACCTCAGACCTCTCGGACTAATGAAAAACTGTTTTTT; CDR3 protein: CASRLPQTSRTNEKLFF
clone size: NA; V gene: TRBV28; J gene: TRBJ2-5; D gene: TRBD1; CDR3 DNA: TGTGCCAGCAGAAGACAGGGTCCGGAGACCCAGTACTTC; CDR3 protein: CASRRQGPETQYF
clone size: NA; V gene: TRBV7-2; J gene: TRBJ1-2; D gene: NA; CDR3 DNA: TGTGCCAGCAGCTTAGTTGCATGGGACCTCAACTATGGCTACACCTTC; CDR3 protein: CASSLVAWDLNYGYTF
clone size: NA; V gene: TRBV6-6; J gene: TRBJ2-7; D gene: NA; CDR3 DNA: TGTGCCAGCAGCAAACGGGGTTCGAGCTCCTACGAGCAGTACTTC; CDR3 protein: CASSKRGSSSYEQYF
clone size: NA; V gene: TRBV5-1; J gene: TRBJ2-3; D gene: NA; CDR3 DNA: TGCGCCAGCAGCCTACCCTCCTCAGATACGCAGTATTTT; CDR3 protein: CASSLPSSDTQYF
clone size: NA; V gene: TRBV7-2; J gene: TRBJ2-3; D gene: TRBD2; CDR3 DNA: TGTGCCAGCAGCTTAGATGAATTTAGGCTAGCGGGGGTTGAGGATACGCAGTATTTT; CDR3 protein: CASSLDEFRLAGVEDTQYF
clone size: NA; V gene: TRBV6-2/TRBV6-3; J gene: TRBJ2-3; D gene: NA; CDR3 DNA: TGTGCCAGCAGGGACTACAGGGGAATGATAGATACGCAGTATTTT; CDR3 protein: CASRDYRGMIDTQYF
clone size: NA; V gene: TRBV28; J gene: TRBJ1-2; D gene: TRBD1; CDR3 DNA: TGTGCCAGCAGTCTAATTAGCCGGGACAGTGAGGGCTACACCTTC; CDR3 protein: CASSLISRDSEGYTF